The 9 T cell receptor beta chains below were found in one sample sequenced in a study of blood T cell repertoires in COVID-19. This table comes from immunoSEQ multiplex PCR, and its TCRdb copy is limited to in-frame clones, with some not included. This table has over 200,000 clones, about nine tenths appearing once. Sequencing was performed on PBMCs or T cells enriched from blood (not recorded which). The receptor source for this set is a man in his late teens or twenties who had recovered from COVID-19.

The genes are TRBV19 and TRBJ2-1, with TRBD2 identical over 10 bases. V lost 4 bases to trimming and J lost 4 bases; unmatched junction nucleotides: 7. The germline CDR1 and CDR2 sequences are LNHDA and SQIVND (reference sequence). CDR3 size: 16 residues. The CDR3 protein is CASSTEGLAAYNEQFF. CDR3 nucleotide sequence: TGTGCCAGTAGTACAGAAGGACTAGCGGCATACAATGAGCAGTTCTTC.

V usage is TRBV3-1 (or the pseudogene TRBV3-2) and J usage is TRBJ2-1, with 11 bases aligning to TRBD1. CDR1 and CDR2 from the germline V gene are LGHDT and YNNKEL (reference sequence). After removal of 2 bases from V and 9 bases from J, the junction contained 9 bases not matched to a gene. The CDR3 has 16 amino acids. The CDR3 region is CASSQFLLGTGGEQFF. CDR3 in DNA: TGTGCCAGCAGCCAATTCCTTCTGGGGACAGGGGGTGAGCAGTTCTTC.

The chain carries TRBV2 and TRBJ1-1; 8 bases map to TRBD1. CDR1 is SNHLY and CDR2 is FYNNEI in the germline V gene. The CDR3 runs to 16 residues. Trimming cost V 6 bases and J 5 bases; bases outside gene matches: 14. The CDR3 is CASRRIGQGRGTEAFF. CDR3 bases: TGTGCCAGCAGGAGGATCGGACAGGGAAGAGGGACTGAAGCTTTCTTT.

The V call is TRBV19, the J call TRBJ1-5; D ambiguous. This CDR3 contains 13 residues. Germline assignment: CDR1 LNHDA and CDR2 SQIVND (reference sequence). The V end lost 4 bases, the J end lost 4 bases, and 8 bases lay between the germline ends. The CDR3 region is CASSKEQNQPQHF. The CDR3 DNA is TGTGCCAGTAGTAAGGAGCAGAATCAGCCCCAGCATTTT.

This chain links TRBV28 with TRBJ2-1; TRBD2 might be the D (5 bases). The CDR3 has 12 amino acids. V gave up 0 bases and J gave up 8 bases, with 5 bases separating them. Germline V gene data show CDR1 as MDHEN and CDR2 as SYDVKM. DNA of the CDR3: TGTGCCAGCAGTTTATGGAGGGATGAGCAGTTCTTC. Translating it yields CASSLWRDEQFF.

This clone was seen once. V and J are TRBV5-1 and TRBJ1-1; the D gene is possibly TRBD1 (5 bases). CDR1 is SGHRS, CDR2 YFSETQ, per germline. The CDR3 is 14 amino acids. The V gene lost 4 bases and the J gene lost 1 base, with 11 bases spanning the gap. This CDR3 is CASSETQGNTEAFF. DNA of the CDR3: TGCGCCAGCAGCGAGACCCAGGGGAACACTGAAGCTTTCTTT.

The V and J genes are TRBV6-2 or TRBV6-3 and TRBJ2-3, with 7 bases fitting TRBD2. Germline values: CDR1 MNHEY, CDR2 SVGEGT. The ends lost 5 bases at V and 2 bases at J; junction bases unmatched: 4. The CDR3 is 14 amino acids. The CDR3 region has the DNA TGTGCCAGCAGTCCCAGCGGGGCCACAGATACGCAGTATTTT. Translation gives CASSPSGATDTQYF.

CDR3: CASSYSRGRNGYTF. In DNA, the CDR3 is TGTGCCAGCAGTTACTCCAGGGGACGGAACGGCTACACCTTC. This chain uses TRBV28 with TRBJ1-2, with D possibly being TRBD1 (6 bases). Germline V gene data show CDR1 as MDHEN and CDR2 as SYDVKM. The CDR3 runs to 14 residues. Trimming shortened V by 4 bases and J by 8 bases, and 17 bases separated the two germline ends.

The rearrangement uses TRBV27 and TRBJ2-5, with D uncertain. CDR3 length: 13 residues. CDR1 and CDR2 from the germline V gene are MNHEY and SMNVEV (reference sequence). Trimming pared 3 bases from V and 1 base from J, leaving 6 bases between. The CDR3 spells CASSLRFQETQYF. The CDR3 DNA sequence: TGTGCCAGCAGTTTGCGCTTCCAAGAGACCCAGTACTTC.